This paragraph reports one TCR beta chain. Its cognate antigen has yet to be identified. Qualities for individual bases were not recorded, and no much larger clone is one base off. On a MiSeq, deep resolution sequencing aimed for a depth between 1 in 1 million and 1 in 200,000 T cells, with each clonotype covered around 9.2x on average. The immunoSEQ hsTCRB Kit was used to generate TCR beta libraries. The study's own analysis went as follows. ImmunoSEQ Data Assistant and ImmunoSEQ Analyzer were used for data analysis, and V, D and J genes were assigned according to IMGT definitions. Clonality was computed as one minus normalized Shannon entropy of productive rearrangement frequencies, ranging from 0 to 1. Only overrepresented clonotypes making up at least 0.05% of the repertoire of each patient were included in the public clonotype analysis. Some 14 age-matched healthy donor repertoires from immuneACCESS served as clonality controls. TCRdb obtained this table from immuneACCESS and retained in-frame rearrangements with V and J assigned. These tables miss some clones; where compared with another copy, unresolved V genes account for less than half of the shortfall, and the remainder is unexplained. V, J and clone size derive from that table, while D and trimming were established from the DNA sequence. The table for this sample lists under 200,000 clones; about 84% of them were counted only once. Clones ranked in the top ten supply over 4.5% of the sample.

Reading from cysteine to phenylalanine, the CDR3 counts 15 amino acids. CDR3 DNA only is kept here, 45 bases in frame from base 1. Unmatched junction bases come to 3, with V trimmed by 0 bases and J by 6 bases. CDR1 and CDR2 are read off the germline V gene (reference sequence) as MNHNY and SVGAGI. Sample time point, as interpreted from the label and publication: roughly 23 months on ibrutinib. For TCR beta library preparation, approximately 1.9 micrograms of genomic DNA was extracted from cryopreserved PBMCs. High-throughput TCR beta sequencing was performed on longitudinal blood samples from CLL patients receiving ibrutinib monotherapy. Patients were enrolled in a phase 2 open-label single-center ibrutinib monotherapy trial. The data belong to a study of cytotoxic CD8 clonotypes in ibrutinib-treated CLL (dated by TCRdb to about 2021). Concerning the study at large: The cohort included about 15 treatment-naive and around 10 relapsed/refractory patients; approximately 17 were IGHV unmutated. Responses were partial in 24 patients and complete in 2; after median 68 months follow-up, roughly 14 stayed in remission and about twelve progressed. Samples at response were collected after a median of about 13 months of treatment, with a range of roughly 6 to 36 months. On average, each sample yielded around 230,000 productive templates and under 95,000 productive rearrangements. Of the 86 participants in the trial, 20 to 30 had longitudinal samples available. Cryopreserved peripheral blood mononuclear cells were obtained before treatment, at response, and at either sustained remission or disease progression. Patients were still on ibrutinib when every remission and progressive disease sample was collected.

Study-wide findings and limitations: Clonality rose at ibrutinib response, remained stable during sustained remission, and dropped back toward baseline at progression. At baseline, clonality was higher than in age-matched healthy donors and showed a strong correlation with circulating CD8+ T-cell counts. Public clonotypes were rare and either shrank or stayed stable during treatment, and the rise in clonality at ibrutinib response reflected expansion of private clonotypes. Lymph node repertoires were not examined, and the timing of sampling was not matched between patients in sustained remission and those whose disease progressed.

The rearranged segments are TRBV6-6 and TRBJ1-5; a stretch of 9 junction bases matches TRBD1. The receptor was isolated from a human donor with chronic lymphocytic leukemia. The sample here was PBMCs, taken after 24 months of ibrutinib treatment. In nucleotides, the sequence is TGTGCCAGCAGTTACTCGGGACAGGGACGTCAGCCCCAGCATTTT. This yields the protein CASSYSGQGRQPQHF.